The next 31 T cell receptor beta chains were all read from a single sample in a study of T cells in Graves' hyperthyroidism and ophthalmopathy. It was RNA transcripts that yielded the amplified TCR beta CDR3 regions. In the first-round RT-PCR of the TCR CDR3, the HTBI primer set was used. TCRdb called the multiplex PCR reads again in MiXCR, with one record for every CDR3 protein. Seen here are around 190,000 distinct CDR3 sequences, around a sixth observed once, and the top ten hold about 50%. Sequencing used blood. Receptors were obtained from a woman in her forties or fifties with Graves' hyperthyroidism.

This clonotype came up a few times. The conserved phenylalanine or tryptophan normally closing the CDR3 is absent here, so this likely arose from a read error. V gene TRBV7-2 combines with J gene TRBJ2-7; 10 bases fit TRBD2. J lost 0 bases, V lost 5 bases, and 7 bases had no gene match. In germline, CDR1 is SGHTA, CDR2 FQGNSA. This CDR3 is built from 16 residues. The CDR3 sequence: CASSAPLAGPSYEQYS. DNA of the CDR3: TGTGCCAGCAGCGCGCCACTAGCGGGACCCTCCTACGAGCAGTACTCC.

This clonotype was detected once. The chain carries TRBV6-4 and TRBJ2-3; TRBD2 is a possible D gene (5 bases). The V end was cut by 3 bases, the J end by 2 bases, with 9 bases between. The CDR3 consists of 14 residues. The germline V gene encodes CDR1 MRHNA and CDR2 SNTAGT. This chain's CDR3 is CASSEEDFTDTQYF. As DNA, the CDR3 is TGTGCCAGCAGTGAAGAGGACTTCACAGATACGCAGTATTTT.

The CDR3 here is CASSSLGTGGNEQFF. Written as DNA, the CDR3 is TGTGCCAGCAGTTCACTCGGGACAGGGGGCAATGAGCAGTTCTTC. The chain combines TRBV27 with TRBJ2-1; 11 nucleotides agree with TRBD1. Losses at the gene ends were 4 bases for V and 6 bases for J; bases not matched to a gene: 5. CDR1 MNHEY and CDR2 SMNVEV come from the germline V gene (reference sequence). The CDR3 loop spans 15 amino acids.

V and J are TRBV4-2 and TRBJ2-3, with TRBD2 as a possible D gene (5 bases). This CDR3 comprises 16 residues. V lost 1 base to trimming and J lost 2 bases, with 13 bases between them. Per the germline V gene, CDR1 is LGHNA and CDR2 is YNFKEQ. The CDR3 loop reads CASSQVSSRFTDTQYF. The CDR3 coding sequence is TGTGCCAGCAGCCAAGTGTCTAGCCGATTCACAGATACGCAGTATTTT.

This clonotype was recorded at least ten times. This chain links TRBV18 with TRBJ1-1, with TRBD1 identical over 7 bases. V gave up 4 bases and J gave up 3 bases; unmatched junction bases: 5. The length of the CDR3 is 14 residues. Germline CDR1 and CDR2: KGHSH and LQKENI. In DNA, the CDR3 is TGTGCCAGCTCACTTGGACAGGCTCACACTGAAGCTTTCTTT. Residues: CASSLGQAHTEAFF.

This clonotype was seen repeatedly, ten times or more. This chain links TRBV6-1 with TRBJ1-4; D is uncertain. The CDR3 spans 13 residues. V was shortened by 3 bases and J by 8 bases, with 10 bases between the two germline ends. Looked up from germline, CDR1 is MNHNS and CDR2 is SASEGT. CDR3 in DNA: TGTGCCAGCAGTGAGAGGTTAACCGAAAAACTGTTTTTT. This sequence encodes CASSERLTEKLFF.

This clonotype was seen a few times. This may be a read error: a much more frequent sequence differs by one nucleotide. The V call is TRBV24-1, the J call TRBJ2-1; 14 bases match TRBD2. Trimming cost V 4 bases and J 6 bases; bases outside gene matches: 4. The CDR3 consists of 16 residues. Germline V gene sequence: CDR1 KGHDR, CDR2 SFDVKD. CDR3 nucleotide sequence: TGTGCCACCAGTGACCCCGGGACTAGCGGGAGCAATGAGCAGTTCTTC. Residues: CATSDPGTSGSNEQFF.

As concerns this clonotype: Since a much larger clone is just one base distant, this may be a read error. This chain connects TRBV6-1 to TRBJ2-7; a weak D match, TRBD1 (5 bases). CDR1 is MNHNS, CDR2 SASEGT, per germline. The CDR3 extends over 13 amino acids. The CDR3, as DNA: TGTGTCAGCACCCAAAAAGGGGTCTACGAGCAGTACTTC. It codes for CVSTQKGVYEQYF.

This clonotype has at least ten counts. The V and J genes are TRBV11-2 and TRBJ2-1; 14 bases line up with TRBD2. The CDR3 has 17 residues. Germline-derived CDR1 and CDR2 are SGHAT and FQNNGV. V shed 3 bases and J 9 bases; nucleotides not matched to a gene: 10. In DNA form, the CDR3 reads TGTGCCAGCAGCTTCTCCGGGACTAGCGGGAGTTCGGGTGAGCAGTTCTTC. Protein: CASSFSGTSGSSGEQFF.

This clonotype showed up many times. The rearrangement links TRBV20-1 to TRBJ2-3, with 9 positions matching TRBD2. Germline V gives CDR1 DFQATT, CDR2 SNEGSKA (reference sequence). The CDR3 loop spans 16 amino acids. After removal of 1 base from V and 2 bases from J, the junction contained 7 bases not matched to a gene. Here the CDR3 DNA reads TGCAGTGCTAGAGGGATTAGCGGGAGCGTCACAGATACGCAGTATTTT. It translates to CSARGISGSVTDTQYF.

The chain links TRBV2 to TRBJ2-5; D unresolved. Germline V gene lookup returns CDR1 SNHLY and CDR2 FYNNEI. The CDR3 has 13 residues. Between the trimmed V and J ends, which lost 6 bases and 2 bases, there was a span of 10 bases. The CDR3 DNA is TGTGCCAGCAGCCTAGAGTTTCAAGAGACCCAGTACTTC. Its translation: CASSLEFQETQYF. Full variable domain (rest looked up from reference TRBV2 and TRBJ2-5): EPEVTQTPSHQVTQMGQEVILRCVPISNHLYFYWYRQILGQKVEFLVSFYNNEISEKSEIFDDQFSVERPDGSNFTLKIRSTKLEDSAMYFCASSLEFQETQYFGPGTRLLVL.

This clonotype was counted a few times. This chain joins TRBV6-1 and TRBJ2-1, with 8 bases identical to TRBD2. In germline, CDR1 is MNHNS, CDR2 SASEGT. This CDR3 is 15 amino acids long. Germline trimming cut 8 bases from V and 6 bases from J; bases unmatched to any gene: 12. The CDR3 loop is CASFIRGGSGNEQFF. As DNA, the CDR3 is TGTGCCAGCTTCATTCGGGGGGGCTCCGGCAATGAGCAGTTCTTC.

This clonotype appeared many times. This rearrangement joins TRBV7-2 to TRBJ2-1; D is uncertain. V lost 5 bases to trimming and J lost 0 bases, with 14 bases between them. Germline lookup yields CDR1 SGHTA and CDR2 FQGNSA. CDR3 size: 16 residues. The CDR3 sequence: CASSPISRSSYNEQFF. The CDR3 coding sequence is TGTGCCAGCAGCCCGATATCTAGGAGCTCCTACAATGAGCAGTTCTTC.

This clonotype was detected ten times or more. The CDR3 here is CASTSRTGKGALHF. The CDR3 DNA reads as TGTGCCAGCACCTCCCGGACAGGGAAAGGAGCCCTCCACTTT. The chain employs TRBV2 and TRBJ1-6, with 8 bases aligning to TRBD1. The CDR3 runs 14 residues. Germline CDR1 reads SNHLY; CDR2 reads FYNNEI. V was clipped by 7 bases and J by 14 bases; unmatched bases: 13.

The chain couples TRBV7-6 to TRBJ2-1; D uncertain. The CDR3 runs 13 residues. Looked up from germline, CDR1 is SGHVS and CDR2 is FNYEAQ. Trimming removed 5 bases at V and 5 bases at J, with 10 bases between. Written as DNA, the CDR3 is TGTGCCAGCAGCCCCCCTGACCACAATGAGCAGTTCTTC. Translating it yields CASSPPDHNEQFF.

This clonotype was recorded a few times. The CDR3 sequence is CASSETPSGSAGNTIYF. The CDR3 DNA sequence: TGTGCCAGCAGTGAGACCCCAAGCGGCAGCGCTGGAAACACCATATATTTT. This sequence joins TRBV2 and TRBJ1-3; no clear D. The CDR3 has 17 residues. The germline gives CDR1 SNHLY, CDR2 FYNNEI. Between the trimmed V and J ends, which lost 3 bases and 2 bases, there was a span of 17 bases.

Comments on this clonotype: This sequence may be a read error, since a much larger clone differs from it by one base. The V gene is TRBV6-1, the J gene TRBJ2-3; 7 nucleotides align to TRBD2. Trimming at V came to 2 bases and at J to 3 bases, leaving 5 bases not matched to a gene. Per the germline V gene, CDR1 is MNHNS and CDR2 is SASEGT. The length of the CDR3 is 15 residues. CDR3 sequence reads: CASSERGVSTDTQYF. As DNA, the CDR3 is TGTGCCAGCAGTGAACGGGGGGTTTCGACAGATACGCAGTATTTT.

On this clonotype: This may be a read error, as it is one base from a much larger clone. This chain links TRBV28 with TRBJ2-1, with D unclear. From germline, CDR1 is MDHEN and CDR2 SYDVKM. This CDR3 is 14 amino acids long. CDR3 in DNA: TGTGCCAGCAGTCCCCACGCCTCCTACAATGAGCAGTCCTTC. As protein: CASSPHASYNEQSF. Combining the CDR3 with reference TRBV28 and TRBJ2-1 gives the whole variable domain DVKVTQSSRYLVKRTGEKVFLECVQDMDHENMFWYRQDPGLGLRLIYFSYDVKMKEKGDIPEGYSVSREKKERFSLILESASTNQTSMYLCASSPHASYNEQSFGPGTRLTVL.

The chain links TRBV20-1 to TRBJ1-5; tentatively, D is TRBD1 (5 bases). With 2 bases removed from V and 10 bases from J, the gap between germline ends came to 24 bases. The CDR3 runs 16 residues. The germline gives CDR1 DFQATT, CDR2 SNEGSKA (reference sequence). Here the CDR3 reads CSARSSNEGSGRPQHF. CDR3 nucleotides: TGCAGTGCTAGATCATCTAATGAGGGATCAGGGCGTCCCCAGCATTTT.

This clonotype was found a few times. A much larger clone is a single base away; this may be a read error. The CDR3 end shows no conserved phenylalanine or tryptophan, and so a read error is likely. This chain connects TRBV5-4 to TRBJ2-7, with TRBD2 matching over 7 bases. The CDR3 has 15 residues. The V gene's germline CDR1 is SGHNT and CDR2 YYREEE (reference sequence). After removal of 4 bases from V and 2 bases from J, the junction contained 9 bases not matched to a gene. The CDR3 sequence: CASSPPAGTTYEQYL. For the CDR3, the DNA is TGTGCCAGCAGCCCCCCGGCGGGGACTACCTACGAGCAGTACCTC.

This clonotype was counted at least ten times. V is TRBV29-1 and J is TRBJ2-7; D remains unclear. This CDR3 is 11 amino acids long. The V end lost 6 bases, the J end lost 4 bases, and 10 bases lay between the germline ends. Germline-derived CDR1 and CDR2 are SQVTM and ANQGSEA. The CDR3 sequence is CSVRTVYEQYF. The CDR3 nucleotides are TGCAGCGTCAGGACCGTGTACGAGCAGTACTTC.

This clonotype was seen many times. This rearrangement joins TRBV20-1 to TRBJ2-5, with 8 bases lining up with TRBD2. This CDR3 has 14 amino acids. The germline V gene encodes CDR1 DFQATT and CDR2 SNEGSKA (reference sequence). Germline trimming cut 6 bases from V and 5 bases from J; bases unmatched to any gene: 11. In nucleotides, the CDR3 is TGCAGTGCGCTTACTATGAGCGGGAGTGAGACCCAGTACTTC. Translation: CSALTMSGSETQYF.

Ten or more counts support this clonotype. This chain links TRBV15 with TRBJ1-1; D gene ambiguous. V lost 2 bases to trimming and J lost 5 bases, with 18 bases between them. CDR1 LNHNV and CDR2 YYDKDF come from the germline V gene (reference sequence). The CDR3 runs to 16 residues. CDR3 protein: CATSRYVGSGYTEAFF. CDR3 coding DNA: TGTGCCACCAGCAGATATGTGGGGAGCGGATATACTGAAGCTTTCTTT.

The V call is TRBV5-6, the J call TRBJ1-1, with 8 bases lining up with TRBD1. Germline loops: CDR1 SGHDT, CDR2 YYEEEE. The CDR3 runs 13 residues. V was clipped by 4 bases and J by 11 bases; unmatched bases: 10. CDR3 nucleotide sequence: TGTGCCAGCAGCGTACGGGACAGGTTTTCGGCTTTCTTT. The encoded protein is CASSVRDRFSAFF.

The rearrangement uses TRBV6-1 and TRBJ2-7, with a possible D match to TRBD2 (6 bases). V was trimmed by 8 bases and J by 0 bases, leaving 20 bases between them. CDR3 size: 16 residues. Germline loops: CDR1 MNHNS, CDR2 SASEGT. The CDR3 reads CASAGSPSSGSYEQYF. CDR3 nucleotide sequence: TGTGCCAGCGCAGGTTCCCCAAGTAGCGGCTCCTACGAGCAGTACTTC.

This clonotype was seen at least ten times. The chain has TRBV9 and TRBJ2-5; D unclear. The CDR3 is 19 residues long. Trimming pared 0 bases from V and 4 bases from J, leaving 25 bases between. Germline V gene lookup returns CDR1 SGDLS and CDR2 YYNGEE. The CDR3 DNA reads as TGTGCCAGCAGCGTAGGGGTGTCGAGAGGTTCATGGGGTCGAGAGACCCAGTACTTC. Residues: CASSVGVSRGSWGRETQYF. The full variable domain, rest sourced from reference TRBV9 and TRBJ2-5, is DSGVTQTPKHLITATGQRVTLRCSPRSGDLSVYWYQQSLDQGLQFLIQYYNGEERAKGNILERFSAQQFPDLHSELNLSSLELGDSALYFCASSVGVSRGSWGRETQYFGPGTRLLVL.

This clonotype was seen at least ten times. The CDR3 DNA sequence: TGCGCCAGCAGCTTGGAGGGGACAACATATGGCTACACCTTC. This translates into CASSLEGTTYGYTF. The chain joins TRBV5-1 to TRBJ1-2; D is possibly TRBD1 (6 bases). The CDR3 contains 14 residues. The germline V gene has CDR1 SGHRS and CDR2 YFSETQ. Trimming shortened V by 0 bases and J by 5 bases, and 11 bases separated the two germline ends. Full variable domain (remainder filled in from reference TRBV5-1 and TRBJ1-2): KAGVTQTPRYLIKTRGQQVTLSCSPISGHRSVSWYQQTPGQGLQFLFEYFSETQRNKGNFPGRFSGRQFSNSRSEMNVSTLELGDSALYLCASSLEGTTYGYTFGSGTRLTVV.

In its sample, this clonotype was seen many times. The genes are TRBV20-1 and TRBJ1-1; TRBD1 agrees at 9 bases. The CDR3 is made up of 16 amino acids. The germline gives CDR1 DFQATT, CDR2 SNEGSKA (reference sequence). CDR3 loop: CSADILTGGGFSEAFF. The CDR3 DNA is TGCAGCGCCGACATTCTAACAGGGGGCGGGTTCTCTGAAGCTTTCTTT.

The V gene is TRBV9, the J gene TRBJ2-5, with 10 bases that match TRBD2. J lost 2 bases, V lost 4 bases, and 20 bases had no gene match. The CDR3 sequence is 20 residues long. CDR1 and CDR2 (germline): SGDLS, YYNGEE. The CDR3 region is CASSLAGSVEGLAPQETQYF. The CDR3, as DNA: TGTGCCAGCAGCTTGGCCGGGTCCGTCGAGGGACTAGCGCCACAAGAGACCCAGTACTTC.

The rearrangement links TRBV10-3 to TRBJ2-1; perhaps TRBD2 as D (6 bases). Per germline, CDR1 ENHRY and CDR2 SYGVKD. Deletions cut 2 bases from V and 7 bases from J, with 9 bases between. The CDR3 consists of 13 residues. The CDR3 DNA sequence: TGTGCCATCAGTGAGCGGGAGAAGAATGAGCAGTTCTTC. Translating gives CAISEREKNEQFF.

The chain employs TRBV5-1 and TRBJ2-5; D call uncertain. Germline lookup yields CDR1 SGHRS and CDR2 YFSETQ. This CDR3 is 15 amino acids long. The germline V and J ends were trimmed by 3 bases and 2 bases, with 14 bases remaining between them. The DNA for the CDR3 is TGCGCCAGCAGCTCGCAGCCTTCGAGGCAAGAGACCCAGTACTTC. This translates into CASSSQPSRQETQYF.